The source of this TCR beta chain is a study of blood T cell repertoires in COVID-19. Study as a whole: The United States, Italy and Spain were the sources of the acute and convalescent COVID-19 samples. In each case, the material was cDNA or gDNA derived from T cells, B-cell-depleted T cells, or PBMCs.

Source study methods: Using reference gene primer amplification, nucleated cell counts were estimated. Only in-frame clones appear in the TCRdb table, and some are missing; sequencing was by immunoSEQ multiplex PCR. V, J and clone size were drawn from that table, and D and trimming were deduced from the DNA. The repertoire holds roughly 180,000 clones, with around 85% as singletons. CDR1 is MNHEY, CDR2 SVGEGT, per germline. V shed 6 bases and J shed 7 bases, with 12 bases lying between them. CDR3 length: 13 residues. The genes are TRBV6-2 or TRBV6-3 and TRBJ2-2; D ambiguous. The sequence came from a man between 70 and 80 years old with active or convalescent COVID-19. Sequenced input: peripheral blood. As DNA, the CDR3 is TGTGCCAGCAGCCGTCTTCAGAACGGGGAGCTGTTTTTT. Translating gives CASSRLQNGELFF.